What follows are 27 T cell receptor beta chains derived from one specimen sequenced in a study of blood T cell repertoires in COVID-19. Method: immunoSEQ multiplex PCR; TCRdb's copy keeps in-frame clones and lacks some. Among about 290,000 clones listed, roughly 89% were seen once. The sequencing input was peripheral blood. These receptors were collected from a woman aged 25 to 39 with active or convalescent COVID-19.

The chain employs TRBV7-9 and TRBJ1-2; TRBD1 matches 12 bases. Trimming removed 9 bases from V and 1 base from J; junction bases left unmatched: 6. From germline, CDR1 is SEHNR and CDR2 FQNEAQ (reference sequence). This CDR3 region has 15 residues. The CDR3 reads CASGDRGRFNYGYTF. The DNA for the CDR3 is TGTGCCAGTGGGGACAGGGGGCGTTTTAACTATGGCTACACCTTC.

The gene calls are TRBV6-5 and TRBJ1-2; D might be TRBD1 (5 bases). V lost 2 bases and J 8 bases, leaving 12 bases between the germline ends. This CDR3 is built from 13 residues. Germline CDR1 reads MNHEY; CDR2 reads SVGAGI. The CDR3 reads CASSYRGGVGYTF. In DNA form, the CDR3 reads TGTGCCAGCAGTTACAGGGGAGGCGTCGGCTACACCTTC.

The sample holds a few counts of this clone. The chain combines TRBV19 with TRBJ1-5; 10 positions agree with TRBD1. V lost 5 bases and J lost 5; bases outside the gene matches: 6. Per germline, CDR1 LNHDA and CDR2 SQIVND (reference sequence). The CDR3 length is 15 residues. The CDR3 DNA is TGTGCCAGTAGTCCGGGACAGGGGAATTATCAGCCCCAGCATTTT. It yields the protein CASSPGQGNYQPQHF.

The DNA of the CDR3 is TGTGCCAGCACCGCGCTCCGAGATACGCAGTATTTT. Its translation is CASTALRDTQYF. The chain couples TRBV6-5 to TRBJ2-3; no clear D. Germline CDR1 MNHEY, CDR2 SVGAGI. The CDR3 is 12 amino acids. V was clipped by 7 bases and J by 5 bases, with 10 bases between them.

The V gene is TRBV18, the J gene TRBJ2-1, with unresolved D. The V gene lost 3 bases and the J gene lost 10 bases, with 10 bases spanning the gap. The CDR3 covers 12 residues. Germline CDR1 is KGHSH and CDR2 is LQKENI. CDR3 loop: CASSPSTREQFF. CDR3 bases: TGTGCCAGCTCACCTTCGACACGCGAGCAGTTCTTC.

The chain uses TRBV28 and TRBJ1-2; D is unresolved. With 7 bases removed from V and 12 bases from J, the gap between germline ends came to 18 bases. Germline CDR1 and CDR2: MDHEN and SYDVKM. This CDR3 contains 12 residues. The CDR3 protein is CASTEGTRTDTF. CDR3 sequence (DNA): TGTGCCAGCACCGAAGGAACCCGGACTGACACCTTC.

This rearrangement joins TRBV19 to TRBJ1-5; 8 bases agree with TRBD1. The CDR3 loop spans 13 amino acids. Per germline, CDR1 LNHDA and CDR2 SQIVND (reference sequence). Unmatched junction bases numbered 7, after V lost 10 bases and J lost 5 bases. CDR3 in amino acids: CAIDRGKDQPQHF. CDR3 in DNA: TGTGCCATTGACAGGGGTAAGGATCAGCCCCAGCATTTT.

The chain has TRBV4-2 and TRBJ2-3; 10 bases fit TRBD2. There are 17 residues in the CDR3. V lost 0 bases to trimming and J lost 5 bases; unmatched junction nucleotides: 8. Germline values: CDR1 LGHNA, CDR2 YNFKEQ. CDR3: CASSQDQERGGIDTQYF. In DNA, the CDR3 is TGTGCCAGCAGCCAAGATCAAGAGCGGGGGGGCATAGATACGCAGTATTTT.

The chain carries TRBV3-1 (or the pseudogene TRBV3-2) and TRBJ2-1; 9 bases align to TRBD2. V lost 1 base to trimming and J lost 8 bases; unmatched junction nucleotides: 12. In germline, CDR1 is LGHDT, CDR2 YNNKEL (reference sequence). The CDR3 extends over 17 amino acids. CDR3 DNA: TGTGCCAGCAGCCAAGGAGCAGGACTAGCGAGGTTGTATGAGCAGTTCTTC. This encodes CASSQGAGLARLYEQFF.

This clone was counted many times. The V call is TRBV28, the J call TRBJ1-1; no firm D call. Germline CDR1 MDHEN, CDR2 SYDVKM. Trimming cost V 6 bases and J 11 bases, with 13 bases left between them. This CDR3 contains 11 residues. The CDR3 sequence is CASSTYAVAFF. The DNA of the CDR3 is TGTGCCAGCAGCACTTATGCCGTGGCTTTCTTT.

The chain uses TRBV30 and TRBJ2-7; TRBD1 agrees at 8 bases. The length of the CDR3 is 14 residues. The V gene end was trimmed by 5 bases and the J gene end by 4 bases; junction bases not matched to a gene: 10. The germline V gene encodes CDR1 GTSNPN and CDR2 SVGIG (reference sequence). CDR3 protein: CAWAAGTGLYEQYF. In DNA, the CDR3 is TGTGCCTGGGCTGCCGGGACAGGACTATACGAGCAGTACTTC.

V gene TRBV14 combines with J gene TRBJ2-1; no definite D call. Trimming took off 5 bases at V and 2 bases at J, with 7 bases between the two ends. This CDR3 spans 13 amino acids. Per the germline V gene, CDR1 is SGHDN and CDR2 is FVKESK. The CDR3 region is CASSFLAYNEQFF. DNA of the CDR3: TGTGCCAGCAGCTTTCTTGCCTACAATGAGCAGTTCTTC.

V usage is TRBV5-1 and J usage is TRBJ2-6, with 7 bases fitting TRBD1. CDR1 SGHRS and CDR2 YFSETQ come from the germline V gene. This CDR3 has 16 residues. With 2 bases clipped from V and 2 bases from J, the junction kept 4 bases outside the gene matches. The CDR3 DNA follows: TGCGCCAGCAGCTTCCTAACAGGGGCTGGGGCCAACGTCCTGACTTTC. Amino acids: CASSFLTGAGANVLTF.

The V and J genes are TRBV2 and TRBJ1-1, with 9 nucleotides matching TRBD1. Germline CDR1 and CDR2: SNHLY and FYNNEI. The CDR3 contains 15 residues. V lost 4 bases, J lost 6 bases, and 9 bases stayed unmatched. CDR3 amino acids: CASSGDRASAAEAFF. CDR3 DNA: TGTGCCAGCAGTGGGGACAGGGCGTCGGCGGCTGAAGCTTTCTTT.

The table lists this clone with a count of one. The gene calls are TRBV28 and TRBJ1-2; D is uncertain. Per germline, CDR1 MDHEN and CDR2 SYDVKM. V shed 2 bases and J shed 2 bases, with 9 bases lying between them. The CDR3 is 14 amino acids. The CDR3 sequence is CASSLVAKNYGYTF. Written as DNA, the CDR3 is TGTGCCAGCAGTTTAGTGGCAAAAAACTATGGCTACACCTTC.

V gene TRBV6-4 combines with J gene TRBJ2-3; 11 nucleotides match TRBD2. V was pared by 2 bases and J by 1 base, with 2 bases of the junction left unmatched. This CDR3 region has 16 residues. Germline assignment: CDR1 MRHNA and CDR2 SNTAGT. The CDR3 DNA is TGTGCCAGCAGTGACGTGACTAGCGGGGGCACAGATACGCAGTATTTT. Translating gives CASSDVTSGGTDTQYF.

This chain uses TRBV28 with TRBJ1-1; a possible D gene is TRBD1 (5 bases). V lost 10 bases and J lost 4, with 16 bases in between. Germline V gene sequence: CDR1 MDHEN, CDR2 SYDVKM. The CDR3 totals 13 residues. The CDR3 spells CATRPGGGTEAFF. As DNA, the CDR3 is TGTGCCACCCGCCCCGGGGGGGGCACTGAAGCTTTCTTT.

The V call is TRBV30, the J call TRBJ2-7; 7 nucleotides align to TRBD1. This CDR3 spans 15 amino acids. The V gene's germline CDR1 is GTSNPN and CDR2 SVGIG (reference sequence). The junction had 9 bases not matched to a gene; V was cut back by 2 bases and J by 2 bases. CDR3 nucleotides: TGTGCCTGGAGTCATAAATGGGACAGCCCCTACGAGCAGTACTTC. It is translated as CAWSHKWDSPYEQYF. Together with reference TRBV30 and TRBJ2-7, the CDR3 gives the full variable domain: SQTIHQWPATLVQPVGSPLSLECTVEGTSNPNLYWYRQAAGRGLQLLFYSVGIGQISSEVPQNLSASRPQDRQFILSSKKLLLSDSGFYLCAWSHKWDSPYEQYFGPGTRLTVT.

The chain uses TRBV14 and TRBJ1-1; TRBD1 is a possible D gene (6 bases). The V gene lost 4 bases and the J gene lost 8 bases, with 14 bases spanning the gap. The germline gives CDR1 SGHDN, CDR2 FVKESK. This CDR3 comprises 13 residues. CDR3 sequence: CASSRRLQGEAFF. The DNA of the CDR3 is TGTGCCAGCAGCCGACGTCTACAGGGAGAAGCTTTCTTT.

The rearrangement uses TRBV27 and TRBJ2-7; 11 positions agree with TRBD2. CDR3 length: 15 amino acids. The germline V gene has CDR1 MNHEY and CDR2 SMNVEV (reference sequence). The junction had 9 bases not matched to a gene; V was cut back by 8 bases and J by 3 bases. In DNA, the CDR3 is TGTGCCAGCCTGCACTTTAGCGGGGGGGGCTACGAGCAGTACTTC. Translating it yields CASLHFSGGGYEQYF.

The CDR3 nucleotides are TGTGCCAGCAGCTCAGGATGGGGGGATTTCTCCTACAATGAGCAGTTCTTC. It yields the protein CASSSGWGDFSYNEQFF. The rearrangement links TRBV7-2 to TRBJ2-1, with a tentative D call TRBD2 (6 bases). The CDR3 contains 17 residues. V was trimmed by 4 bases and J by 0 bases, leaving 16 bases between them. The V gene's germline CDR1 is SGHTA and CDR2 FQGNSA.

This clone has a single count. The chain employs TRBV12-3 or TRBV12-4 and TRBJ1-3; D might be TRBD1 (5 bases). The V end was cut by 5 bases, the J end by 3 bases, with 8 bases between. There are 13 residues in the CDR3. CDR3 DNA sequence: TGTGCCAGCAGTCCGGGACTTGGAAACACCATATATTTT. Residues: CASSPGLGNTIYF.

The chain recombines TRBV21-1 with TRBJ1-3; the table's TRBD1 call for D was not verified on the DNA. TRBV21-1 is flagged as a pseudogene. This CDR3 is built from 19 residues. For the CDR3, the DNA is TGTGCCAGCAGCAAATGGGAACCGGGACAGGCCTGCTCTGGAAACACCATATATTTT. The encoded protein is CASSKWEPGQACSGNTIYF.

V is TRBV11-2 and J is TRBJ1-2; D remains ambiguous. V was trimmed by 2 bases and J by 2 bases, leaving 6 bases between them. CDR3 length: 13 amino acids. Germline V gene sequence: CDR1 SGHAT, CDR2 FQNNGV. CDR3 residues: CASSLNINYGYTF. The CDR3, as DNA: TGTGCCAGCAGCTTAAACATCAACTATGGCTACACCTTC.

This clone was detected only once. The rearrangement joins TRBV27 to TRBJ2-3; 11 bases line up with TRBD1. Germline V lookup: CDR1 MNHEY, CDR2 SMNVEV (reference sequence). The CDR3 is 15 amino acids. With 3 bases clipped from V and 4 bases from J, the junction kept 3 bases outside the gene matches. The DNA for the CDR3 is TGTGCCAGCAGTTTCGAGGGACAGGGGGCAGATACGCAGTATTTT. Its translation: CASSFEGQGADTQYF.

The chain couples TRBV18 to TRBJ1-1; 7 bases are shared with TRBD1. Losses at the gene ends were 3 bases for V and 4 bases for J; bases not matched to a gene: 8. Germline V gene data show CDR1 as KGHSH and CDR2 as LQKENI. CDR3 length equals 15 residues. CDR3 DNA sequence: TGTGCCAGCTCACCTACTACAGGGGTGGGCACTGAAGCTTTCTTT. This codes for CASSPTTGVGTEAFF.

The chain combines TRBV9 with TRBJ2-3; TRBD1 agrees at 7 bases. V shed 0 bases and J 6 bases; nucleotides not matched to a gene: 10. The germline V gene encodes CDR1 SGDLS and CDR2 YYNGEE. The CDR3 consists of 16 residues. The CDR3 region has the DNA TGTGCCAGCAGCGTAGCAGGAGACAGGGAAACTGATACGCAGTATTTT. Its translation is CASSVAGDRETDTQYF.